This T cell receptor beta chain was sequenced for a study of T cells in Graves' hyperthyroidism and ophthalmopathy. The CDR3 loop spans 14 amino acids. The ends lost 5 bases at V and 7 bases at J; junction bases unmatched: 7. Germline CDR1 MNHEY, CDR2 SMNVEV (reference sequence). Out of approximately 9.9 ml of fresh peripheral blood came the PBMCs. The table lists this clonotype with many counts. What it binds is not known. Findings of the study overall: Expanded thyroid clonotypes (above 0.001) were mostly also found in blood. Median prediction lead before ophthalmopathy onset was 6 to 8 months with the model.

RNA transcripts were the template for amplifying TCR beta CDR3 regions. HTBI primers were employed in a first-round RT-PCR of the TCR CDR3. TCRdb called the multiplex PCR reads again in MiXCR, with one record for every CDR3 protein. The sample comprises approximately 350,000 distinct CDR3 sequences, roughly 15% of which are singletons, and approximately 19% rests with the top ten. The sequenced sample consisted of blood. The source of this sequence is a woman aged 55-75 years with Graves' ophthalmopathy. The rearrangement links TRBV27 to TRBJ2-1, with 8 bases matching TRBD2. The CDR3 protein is CASSLLTGGNEQFF. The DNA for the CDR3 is TGTGCCAGCAGTCTTCTTACGGGGGGGAATGAGCAGTTCTTC.